The 10 T cell receptor beta chains below all came from one sample that was sequenced in a study of monozygotic twins with inflammatory bowel disease. TCRdb derives one entry per CDR3 protein from the 5' RACE reads, leaving out DNA. Its table lists about 440,000 distinct CDR3 sequences. Sample: blood. These receptor sequences come from a human donor with ulcerative colitis or Crohn's disease, or a healthy co-twin of an affected twin (not recorded which).

The CDR3 sequence is CATSDDASNYNEQFF. This chain links TRBV24-1 with TRBJ2-1. Looked up from germline, CDR1 is KGHDR and CDR2 is SFDVKD. The CDR3 length is 15 residues.

The chain links TRBV5-1 to TRBJ1-1; the D call from TCRdb, TRBD1, cannot be confirmed without DNA. Germline V gene lookup returns CDR1 SGHRS and CDR2 YFSETQ. The CDR3 sequence is 14 residues long. The CDR3 sequence is CASSFSGMNTEAFF.

The J gene is TRBJ2-1, the V gene TRBV7-2; TCRdb's D gene call, TRBD1, goes unchecked for lack of DNA. This CDR3 spans 13 amino acids. Germline loops: CDR1 SGHTA, CDR2 FQGNSA. This chain's CDR3 is CASSVRVSNEQFF. Based on the CDR3 plus reference TRBV7-2 and TRBJ2-1, the full variable domain is GAGVSQSPSNKVTEKGKDVELRCDPISGHTALYWYRQSLGQGLEFLIYFQGNSAPDKSGLPSDRFSAERTGGSVSTLTIQRTQQEDSAVYLCASSVRVSNEQFFGPGTRLTVL.

V and J are TRBV7-2 and TRBJ2-3; no DNA is available, so the TRBD1 call from TCRdb remains unchecked. Per germline, CDR1 SGHTA and CDR2 FQGNSA. This CDR3 region has 16 residues. CDR3 residues: CASSLGVGTGRNTQYF.

This sequence joins TRBV27 and TRBJ1-5. Germline lookup yields CDR1 MNHEY and CDR2 SMNVEV (reference sequence). CDR3 length equals 13 residues. The CDR3 sequence is CASMEGHYQPQHF.

The V and J genes are TRBV7-2 and TRBJ2-7; TCRdb designates TRBD2, a call that cannot be tested without DNA. The CDR3 extends over 16 amino acids. The germline gives CDR1 SGHTA, CDR2 FQGNSA. The CDR3 sequence is CASSLGGLAGVYEQYF. Combining the CDR3 with reference TRBV7-2 and TRBJ2-7 gives the whole variable domain GAGVSQSPSNKVTEKGKDVELRCDPISGHTALYWYRQSLGQGLEFLIYFQGNSAPDKSGLPSDRFSAERTGGSVSTLTIQRTQQEDSAVYLCASSLGGLAGVYEQYFGPGTRLTVT.

V and J are TRBV18 and TRBJ2-7. The CDR3 is made up of 13 amino acids. CDR1 KGHSH and CDR2 LQKENI come from the germline V gene. This CDR3 is CASSPQARYEQYF. The full variable domain, with the rest looked up from reference TRBV18 and TRBJ2-7, is NAGVMQNPRHLVRRRGQEARLRCSPMKGHSHVYWYRQLPEEGLKFMVYLQKENIIDESGMPKERFSAEFPKEGPSILRIQQVVRGDSAAYFCASSPQARYEQYFGPGTRLTVT.

The chain uses TRBV13 and TRBJ2-5; the TCRdb D gene call, TRBD1, has no DNA to confirm it. The CDR3 covers 14 residues. In germline, CDR1 is PRHDT, CDR2 FYEKMQ (reference sequence). The CDR3 sequence is CASSPRDRVETQYF.

The genes are TRBV29-1 and TRBJ1-1; the TCRdb D gene call, TRBD1, has no DNA to confirm it. CDR3 length equals 13 residues. Germline values: CDR1 SQVTM, CDR2 ANQGSEA. The CDR3 protein is CQAWGGPNTEAFF.

This chain joins TRBV12-3 or TRBV12-4 and TRBJ1-2; the D call from TCRdb, TRBD1, cannot be confirmed without DNA. The CDR3 is made up of 14 amino acids. CDR3 sequence: CASTIDNRGYGYTF.